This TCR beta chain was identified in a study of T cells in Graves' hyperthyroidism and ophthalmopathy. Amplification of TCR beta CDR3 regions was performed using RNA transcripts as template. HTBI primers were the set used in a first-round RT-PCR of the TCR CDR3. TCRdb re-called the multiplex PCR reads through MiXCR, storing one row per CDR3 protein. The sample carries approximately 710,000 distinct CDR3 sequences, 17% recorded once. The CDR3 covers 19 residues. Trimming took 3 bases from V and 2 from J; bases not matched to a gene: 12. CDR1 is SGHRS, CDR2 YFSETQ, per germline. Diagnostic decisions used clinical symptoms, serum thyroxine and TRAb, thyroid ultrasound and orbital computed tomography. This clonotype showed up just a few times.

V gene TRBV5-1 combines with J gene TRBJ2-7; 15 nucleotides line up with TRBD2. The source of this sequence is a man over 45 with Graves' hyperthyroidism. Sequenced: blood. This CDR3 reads CASSYDFPGLAGGTYEQYF. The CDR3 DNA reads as TGCGCCAGCAGCTACGACTTCCCGGGACTAGCGGGAGGAACCTACGAGCAGTACTTC.